Presented here are 22 T cell receptor beta chains from one specimen sequenced in a study of human T cells and chemical hapten exposure. A single record per CDR3 protein comes from TCRdb applying MiXCR to the RACE reads. The data show some 57,000 distinct CDR3 sequences, approximately 9.5% seen once. Time point of the sample: pre-sensitization, week 0. The sample's treatment: therapeutic diphenylcyclopropenone sensitization with weekly scalp DPC. It was from unfractionated whole blood that total RNA was extracted. The source material was whole blood, sampled in connection with sensitization to the hapten diphenylcyclopropenone (DPC). The receptors here all came from a woman aged 25 to 39 with alopecia areata. Some clones in this sample may be carry-over from other donors' samples.

This clonotype was seen only a few times. This rearrangement joins TRBV7-9 to TRBJ2-3; no definite D call. The CDR3 is made up of 14 amino acids. Trimming shortened V by 6 bases and J by 5 bases, and 15 bases separated the two germline ends. Germline V gives CDR1 SEHNR, CDR2 FQNEAQ (reference sequence). CDR3 protein: CASSQTRGVDTQYF. The CDR3 DNA follows: TGTGCCAGCAGTCAAACCCGCGGCGTAGATACGCAGTATTTT.

The CDR3 is CSARQGATASPLHF. In DNA form, the CDR3 reads TGCAGTGCTAGACAGGGCGCGACCGCTTCACCCCTCCACTTT. The V call is TRBV20-1, the J call TRBJ1-6, with D perhaps TRBD1 (5 bases). The CDR3 extends over 14 amino acids. The V and J ends lost 2 bases and 9 bases respectively, with 14 bases between them. The germline gives CDR1 DFQATT, CDR2 SNEGSKA (reference sequence).

This clonotype was recorded a few times. One end of the junction fails to match germline, which may point to a read error. The chain combines TRBV7-7 with TRBJ2-2; D gene ambiguous. Germline V lookup: CDR1 SSHAT, CDR2 FNYEAQ (reference sequence). This CDR3 has 17 residues. CDR3 sequence: CASSLDPTRTSTGELFF. CDR3 nucleotide sequence: TGTGCTAGCAGCTTAGACCCGACCCGTACCTCCACCGGGGAGCTGTTTTTT.

The table lists this clonotype with a few counts. The rearrangement uses TRBV11-2 and TRBJ2-7; no definite D call. In germline, CDR1 is SGHAT, CDR2 FQNNGV. The CDR3 has 15 residues. V was cut by 1 base and J by 3 bases, with 13 bases left in between. The DNA of the CDR3 is TGTGCCAGCAGCTTAGGTACAGCTGCTAGCTACGAGCAGTACTTC. It codes for CASSLGTAASYEQYF.

This clonotype was seen only a few times. CDR3 protein: CASSYGDRSTDTQYF. In DNA, the CDR3 is TGTGCCAGCAGTTACGGGGACAGAAGCACAGATACGCAGTATTTT. The V and J genes are TRBV6-2 or TRBV6-3 and TRBJ2-3; 7 bases line up with TRBD1. The CDR3 is 15 residues long. V was pared by 2 bases and J by 0 bases, with 2 bases of the junction left unmatched. Germline CDR1 MNHEY, CDR2 SVGEGT.

The V and J genes are TRBV19 and TRBJ2-6, with 7 nucleotides matching TRBD1. Germline CDR1 reads LNHDA; CDR2 reads SQIVND (reference sequence). The V segment lost 7 bases and the J segment 0 bases; nucleotides outside the gene matches: 9. The CDR3 is 17 amino acids. CDR3 in amino acids: CASKNRGSNSGANVLTF. The DNA for the CDR3 is TGTGCCAGTAAAAACAGGGGCTCGAACTCTGGGGCCAACGTCCTGACTTTC. The full variable domain, its missing parts supplied by reference TRBV19 and TRBJ2-6, is DGGITQSPKYLFRKEGQNVTLSCEQNLNHDAMYWYRQDPGQGLRLIYYSQIVNDFQKGDIAEGYSVSREKKESFPLTVTSAQKNPTAFYLCASKNRGSNSGANVLTFGAGSRLTVL.

CDR3 in amino acids: CASSTWTGNTEAFF. DNA for the CDR3: TGCGCCAGCAGCACTTGGACAGGGAACACTGAAGCTTTCTTT. The J gene is TRBJ1-1, the V gene TRBV5-1; 7 bases are a match to TRBD1. This CDR3 has 14 residues. V was pared by 4 bases and J by 1 base, with 4 bases of the junction left unmatched. Germline CDR1 SGHRS, CDR2 YFSETQ.

This clonotype was observed many times. This chain connects TRBV5-1 to TRBJ1-5; D remains unclear. V was trimmed by 0 bases and J by 5 bases, leaving 6 bases between them. Germline V gene sequence: CDR1 SGHRS, CDR2 YFSETQ. The CDR3 runs to 13 residues. DNA for the CDR3: TGCGCCAGCAGCTTGGGCAAGGATCAGCCCCAGCATTTT. Protein: CASSLGKDQPQHF.

The chain couples TRBV18 to TRBJ1-4, with 7 bases matching TRBD1. The V and J ends lost 3 bases and 5 bases, in that order; junction bases with no gene match: 6. This CDR3 region has 15 residues. From germline, CDR1 is KGHSH and CDR2 LQKENI. This chain's CDR3 is CASSPAGQNNEKLFF. DNA for the CDR3: TGTGCCAGCTCACCGGCGGGACAGAACAATGAAAAACTGTTTTTT.

The V call is TRBV5-5, the J call TRBJ2-7, with TRBD2 matching over 8 bases. Germline lookup yields CDR1 SGHKS and CDR2 YYEKEE (reference sequence). Losses at the gene ends were 4 bases for V and 0 bases for J; bases not matched to a gene: 6. The CDR3 is made up of 15 amino acids. The CDR3 sequence: CASSALAGSSYEQYF. The CDR3 nucleotides are TGTGCCAGCAGCGCCTTAGCGGGGAGCTCCTACGAGCAGTACTTC.

This clonotype has just a few counts. J is TRBJ2-3 and V is TRBV5-1, with a weak D call TRBD1 (8 bases). Germline loops: CDR1 SGHRS, CDR2 YFSETQ. Trimming removed 0 bases at V and 4 bases at J, with 15 bases between. This CDR3 comprises 16 residues. CDR3 in amino acids: CASSLGQGRDPDTQYF. The CDR3 nucleotides read TGCGCCAGCAGCTTGGGACAGGGGAGGGATCCAGATACGCAGTATTTT.

The chain combines TRBV4-3 with TRBJ2-5; either TRBD1 or TRBD2 may fit D (5 bases each). The V end was cut by 0 bases, the J end by 1 base, with 9 bases between. This CDR3 spans 15 amino acids. Germline V lookup: CDR1 LGHNA, CDR2 YSLEER. CDR3 in amino acids: CASSQDFGAQETQYF. In DNA form, the CDR3 reads TGCGCCAGCAGCCAAGATTTCGGGGCCCAAGAGACCCAGTACTTC.

The chain links TRBV7-8 to TRBJ2-3, with 12 bases that match TRBD2. The J segment lost 3 bases and the V segment lost 5 bases, leaving 6 bases of the junction unmatched. The CDR3 loop spans 16 amino acids. Per germline, CDR1 SGHVS and CDR2 FQNEAQ. In DNA form, the CDR3 reads TGTGCCAGCAGCAAGCTAGCGGGGGGGCCTACAGATACGCAGTATTTT. Translated, it gives CASSKLAGGPTDTQYF.

This clonotype showed up just a few times. This may come from a read error, since a much larger clone is one base off. This rearrangement joins TRBV9 to TRBJ2-3; the match to TRBD2 covers 10 bases. V shed 1 base, J shed 4 bases, and the junction held 9 bases outside the gene matches. The CDR3 contains 17 residues. From germline, CDR1 is SGDLS and CDR2 YYNGEE. For the CDR3, the DNA is TGTGCCAGCAGCGTAAGGGACCCCAGCGGGGGGGCAGATACGCAGTATTTT. Translating gives CASSVRDPSGGADTQYF.

The chain joins TRBV24-1 to TRBJ2-5; no clear D. Trimming pared 4 bases from V and 0 bases from J, leaving 5 bases between. The germline gives CDR1 KGHDR, CDR2 SFDVKD. The CDR3 is 13 amino acids. Here the CDR3 DNA reads TGTGCCACCAGTGAAGAGTACCAAGAGACCCAGTACTTC. Its translation: CATSEEYQETQYF.

This clonotype was detected many times. The DNA for the CDR3 is TGTGCCAGCAGTTACCTACAGGGGGCTGGCTATGGCTACACCTTC. Protein: CASSYLQGAGYGYTF. The chain employs TRBV11-2 and TRBJ1-2; TRBD1 matches 9 bases. The CDR3 loop spans 15 amino acids. J was trimmed by 4 bases and V by 6 bases; bases with no gene match: 9. Germline CDR1 reads SGHAT; CDR2 reads FQNNGV.

This clonotype was recorded at least ten times. The V and J genes are TRBV6-2 or TRBV6-3 and TRBJ1-5; D call uncertain. Germline CDR1 is MNHEY and CDR2 is SVGEGT. Trimming pared 8 bases from V and 8 bases from J, leaving 10 bases between. This CDR3 spans 11 amino acids. CDR3 protein: CASRDREPQHF. The CDR3, as DNA: TGTGCCAGCCGAGACCGTGAGCCCCAGCATTTT.

In this sample, this clonotype turned up a few times. The chain recombines TRBV5-4 with TRBJ2-3; the match to TRBD2 covers 9 bases. Germline CDR1 is SGHNT and CDR2 is YYREEE (reference sequence). This CDR3 contains 17 residues. Losses at the gene ends were 2 bases for V and 4 bases for J; bases not matched to a gene: 11. CDR3 region: CASSFYYGGGAPDTQYF. The CDR3 DNA sequence: TGTGCCAGCAGCTTTTACTATGGCGGGGGGGCCCCAGATACGCAGTATTTT.

This clonotype was observed a few times. V gene TRBV5-1 combines with J gene TRBJ1-2; the D gene is possibly TRBD1 (5 bases). V lost 4 bases and J 4 bases, leaving 20 bases between the germline ends. Germline CDR1 SGHRS, CDR2 YFSETQ. The CDR3 length is 16 residues. The CDR3 DNA reads as TGCGCCAGCAGCCCCGAAGGACACGGGTCAATCTATGGCTACACCTTC. Its translation: CASSPEGHGSIYGYTF.

This clonotype was seen ten or more times. The rearrangement uses TRBV12-3 or TRBV12-4 and TRBJ1-6; maybe TRBD1 (6 bases). Trimming pared 4 bases from V and 9 bases from J, leaving 16 bases between. CDR3 length: 15 amino acids. CDR3 sequence: CASSSQGFVRSPLHF. CDR3 coding DNA: TGTGCCAGCAGTTCACAGGGTTTCGTGCGTTCACCCCTCCACTTT.

The chain couples TRBV5-1 to TRBJ1-2; D uncertain. Looked up from germline, CDR1 is SGHRS and CDR2 is YFSETQ. Deletions cut 0 bases from V and 4 bases from J, with 13 bases between. The CDR3 sequence is 15 residues long. The CDR3 DNA is TGCGCCAGCAGCTTGGACGGGATTTCGGGCTATGGCTACACCTTC. This translates into CASSLDGISGYGYTF.

This clonotype was counted a few times. The gene calls are TRBV3-1 and TRBJ1-6; D is undetermined. With 2 bases removed from V and 9 bases from J, the gap between germline ends came to 5 bases. The CDR3 is 12 amino acids. Germline-derived CDR1 and CDR2 are LGHDT and YNNKEL (reference sequence). The CDR3 bases are TGTGCCAGCAGCCAACAATTTTCACCCCTCCACTTT. Translated, it gives CASSQQFSPLHF.